The next 21 T cell receptor beta chains were all read from a single sample in a study of blood T cell repertoires in COVID-19. Only in-frame clones appear in the TCRdb table, and some are missing; sequencing was by immunoSEQ multiplex PCR. The sample lists more than 200,000 clones, 65% to 85% occurring once. The sequencing input was peripheral blood. These receptors were collected from a man over 45 with active or convalescent COVID-19.

This clone was detected only once. The rearrangement links TRBV7-2 to TRBJ1-6; D call uncertain. CDR3 length equals 13 residues. CDR1 and CDR2 (germline): SGHTA, FQGNSA. V gave up 6 bases and J gave up 5 bases, with 8 bases separating them. CDR3 amino acids: CASRRQNNSPLHF. In DNA, the CDR3 is TGTGCCAGCAGGCGGCAGAATAATTCACCCCTCCACTTT.

The V and J genes are TRBV15 and TRBJ2-3, with 8 positions matching TRBD1. The length of the CDR3 is 15 residues. J gave up 3 bases and V 0 bases, and 2 bases lay outside the gene matches. The germline gives CDR1 LNHNV, CDR2 YYDKDF (reference sequence). CDR3 sequence: CATSREHRGTDTQYF. As DNA, the CDR3 is TGTGCCACCAGCAGAGAACACAGGGGGACAGATACGCAGTATTTT.

The chain recombines TRBV19 with TRBJ1-4; perhaps TRBD1 as D (5 bases). Trimming took off 5 bases at V and 4 bases at J, with 17 bases between the two ends. Germline CDR1 and CDR2: LNHDA and SQIVND (reference sequence). This CDR3 contains 16 residues. The CDR3 nucleotides read TGTGCCAGTAGTCTCAATACAGGAGCTGATAATGAAAAACTGTTTTTT. Amino acid sequence: CASSLNTGADNEKLFF.

The V and J genes are TRBV12-3 or TRBV12-4 and TRBJ1-1; D uncertain. Trimming pared 3 bases from V and 2 bases from J, leaving 7 bases between. The CDR3 sequence is 13 residues long. For the CDR3, the DNA is TGTGCCAGCAGTTTCCGGAGCAACACTGAAGCTTTCTTT. This translates into CASSFRSNTEAFF.

The chain couples TRBV4-1 to TRBJ1-2; 7 bases line up with TRBD1. Germline CDR1 MGHRA, CDR2 YSYEKL. With V trimmed by 3 bases and J by 13 bases, 5 bases remained unmatched. The CDR3 spans 11 residues. CDR3 nucleotide sequence: TGCGCCAGCAGCCAGGCAACAGGGGTCACCTTC. This codes for CASSQATGVTF.

The V gene is TRBV6-5, the J gene TRBJ1-6, with a tentative D call TRBD1 (5 bases). Between the trimmed V and J ends, which lost 2 bases and 8 bases, there was a span of 10 bases. Per the germline V gene, CDR1 is MNHEY and CDR2 is SVGAGI. The CDR3 has 14 amino acids. The CDR3 sequence: CASSYRGMHSPLHF. The CDR3 bases are TGTGCCAGCAGTTACAGGGGCATGCATTCACCCCTCCACTTT.

The chain recombines TRBV7-3 with TRBJ2-1; perhaps TRBD1 as D (7 bases). This CDR3 is 15 amino acids long. Between the trimmed V and J ends, which lost 0 bases and 8 bases, there was a span of 14 bases. Germline values: CDR1 SGHTA, CDR2 FQGTGA. The CDR3 region is CASSLTSQGGHEQFF. Written as DNA, the CDR3 is TGTGCCAGCAGCTTAACGTCCCAGGGGGGTCATGAGCAGTTCTTC. Supplemented by reference TRBV7-3 and TRBJ2-1, the full variable domain reads GAGVSQTPSNKVTEKGKYVELRCDPISGHTALYWYRQSLGQGPEFLIYFQGTGAADDSGLPNDRFFAVRPEGSVSTLKIQRTERGDSAVYLCASSLTSQGGHEQFFGPGTRLTVL.

The chain links TRBV5-1 to TRBJ1-2, with D maybe TRBD1 (6 bases). There are 15 residues in the CDR3. Germline V gives CDR1 SGHRS, CDR2 YFSETQ. The V and J ends lost 3 bases and 4 bases respectively, with 16 bases between them. The CDR3 DNA reads TGCGCCAGCAGCTCCAACCTAACAGGGATCTATGGCTACACCTTC. As protein: CASSSNLTGIYGYTF.

The rearrangement uses TRBV6-1 and TRBJ1-2, with TRBD1 identical over 9 bases. Germline trimming cut 2 bases from V and 7 bases from J; bases unmatched to any gene: 5. The CDR3 contains 14 residues. Germline CDR1 and CDR2: MNHNS and SASEGT. The DNA of the CDR3 is TGTGCCAGCAGTGAACTTGTGACAGGGGGTGGCTACACCTTC. Translation: CASSELVTGGGYTF.

The count of this clone is one. V gene TRBV30 combines with J gene TRBJ1-1, with 11 bases aligning to TRBD1. CDR3 length equals 16 residues. CDR1 GTSNPN and CDR2 SVGIG come from the germline V gene (reference sequence). V was pared by 4 bases and J by 1 base, with 8 bases of the junction left unmatched. The CDR3 is CAWNLWTGGKNTEAFF. The CDR3 region has the DNA TGTGCCTGGAACCTATGGACAGGGGGCAAGAACACTGAAGCTTTCTTT.

The rearrangement joins TRBV2 to TRBJ2-7, with a possible D match to TRBD2 (6 bases). In germline, CDR1 is SNHLY, CDR2 FYNNEI. With 8 bases removed from V and 3 bases from J, the gap between germline ends came to 14 bases. This CDR3 is 13 amino acids long. CDR3 in DNA: TGTGCCAGCTGGAGGGACGGGGTCTACGAGCAGTACTTC. Its translation: CASWRDGVYEQYF.

In this sample, this clone turned up once. V and J are TRBV7-3 and TRBJ2-3; the D gene is possibly TRBD2 (6 bases). The CDR3 length is 14 residues. V was shortened by 5 bases and J by 4 bases, with 13 bases between the two germline ends. CDR1 and CDR2 (germline): SGHTA, FQGTGA. CDR3 sequence reads: CASSVGGGADTQYF. The DNA of the CDR3 is TGTGCCAGCAGCGTAGGTGGAGGGGCAGATACGCAGTATTTT.

This sequence joins TRBV5-4 and TRBJ1-2, with D uncertain. Looked up from germline, CDR1 is SGHNT and CDR2 is YYREEE (reference sequence). The CDR3 has 14 residues. V was trimmed by 4 bases and J by 0 bases, leaving 10 bases between them. CDR3 sequence reads: CASSPAVTNYGYTF. The CDR3 DNA sequence: TGTGCCAGCAGCCCCGCAGTTACTAACTATGGCTACACCTTC.

The V gene is TRBV27, the J gene TRBJ1-4, with TRBD1 identical over 7 bases. The CDR3 contains 14 residues. In germline, CDR1 is MNHEY, CDR2 SMNVEV (reference sequence). V was clipped by 5 bases and J by 3 bases; unmatched bases: 3. The CDR3 sequence is CASSPGQSNEKLFF. The CDR3 nucleotides are TGTGCCAGCAGTCCGGGACAGTCTAATGAAAAACTGTTTTTT. Variable domain in full (rest from reference TRBV27 and TRBJ1-4): EAQVTQNPRYLITVTGKKLTVTCSQNMNHEYMSWYRQDPGLGLRQIYYSMNVEVTDKGDVPEGYKVSRKEKRNFPLILESPSPNQTSLYFCASSPGQSNEKLFFGSGTQLSVL.

This sequence joins TRBV5-1 and TRBJ2-7, with 7 positions matching TRBD1. Germline assignment: CDR1 SGHRS and CDR2 YFSETQ. The CDR3 contains 15 residues. V lost 0 bases, J lost 0 bases, and 3 bases stayed unmatched. The CDR3 DNA sequence: TGCGCCAGCAGCTTGGAGGGACAGCCCTCCTACGAGCAGTACTTC. Its translation: CASSLEGQPSYEQYF.

This chain links TRBV15 with TRBJ1-5; D perhaps matches TRBD1 (6 bases). Per the germline V gene, CDR1 is LNHNV and CDR2 is YYDKDF (reference sequence). The CDR3 has 14 residues. The ends were cut back, 4 bases at V and 6 bases at J, with 13 bases in the middle. CDR3 amino acids: CATSTQGSGQPQHF. The CDR3 DNA sequence: TGTGCCACCAGCACACAGGGATCAGGTCAGCCCCAGCATTTT.

The count of this clone is one. The chain has TRBV3-1 (or the pseudogene TRBV3-2) and TRBJ1-4; D possibly corresponds to TRBD1 (6 bases). This CDR3 region has 15 residues. V lost 4 bases and J lost 7, with 16 bases in between. Germline V gives CDR1 LGHDT, CDR2 YNNKEL (reference sequence). In nucleotides, the CDR3 is TGTGCCAGCAGCCTCACAGGGCCCCACGGTGAAAAACTGTTTTTT. This gives the protein CASSLTGPHGEKLFF.

The CDR3 DNA sequence: TGTGCCAGCAGCCAAGGACTCCAGGGTAAAGGGCGGCCCCAGCATTTT. This codes for CASSQGLQGKGRPQHF. This chain connects TRBV4-2 to TRBJ1-5; D possibly corresponds to TRBD1 (5 bases). The CDR3 consists of 16 residues. V shed 1 base and J shed 9 bases, with 19 bases lying between them. Germline V CDR1 and CDR2: LGHNA, YNFKEQ.

In its sample, this clone was seen a few times. This chain joins TRBV5-4 and TRBJ1-2; 7 bases align to TRBD1. Germline CDR1 reads SGHNT; CDR2 reads YYREEE (reference sequence). The CDR3 totals 15 residues. The ends lost 4 bases at V and 0 bases at J; junction bases unmatched: 6. The CDR3 region has the DNA TGTGCCAGCAGCCGTACAGGGACAGCTAACTATGGCTACACCTTC. Its protein is CASSRTGTANYGYTF.

V gene TRBV27 combines with J gene TRBJ1-4, with D perhaps matching TRBD1 (6 bases). This CDR3 region has 14 residues. Germline V gene lookup returns CDR1 MNHEY and CDR2 SMNVEV (reference sequence). V lost 7 bases and J lost 8, with 17 bases in between. CDR3 loop: CASKGQLTGEKLFF. For the CDR3, the DNA is TGTGCCAGCAAAGGACAGCTGACGGGAGAAAAACTGTTTTTT.

Details on this clone: The limits of the CDR3 on the DNA are not certain, so only TCRdb's listed CDR3 is given. The chain recombines TRBV19 with TRBJ1-6. The CDR3 adds up to 15 amino acids, both ends counted. Germline loops: CDR1 LNHDA, CDR2 SQIVND (reference sequence). The CDR3 region is CASTSGSSYNSPLHF.